Below are 10 T cell receptor beta chains sequenced from a single sample in a study of T cell changes during pregnancy in multiple sclerosis. TCRdb's table, derived via immunoSEQ multiplex PCR, lists solely in-frame clones and lacks some. The sample has approximately 63,000 clones; over 85% are singletons. Material: CD8+ T cells from peripheral blood mononuclear cells, obtained in the third trimester of pregnancy. All receptors derive from a female donor with multiple sclerosis, enrolled in a pregnancy study.

The CDR3 bases are TGTGCCAGCAGTTTAAATCCACTGGGGCCGACTAGCTCGTCGATGGATGAGCAGTTCTTC. Its translation: CASSLNPLGPTSSSMDEQFF. The chain employs TRBV27 and TRBJ2-1, with 7 bases lining up with TRBD2. This CDR3 region has 20 residues. The V and J ends lost 2 bases and 8 bases, in that order; junction bases with no gene match: 24. CDR1 and CDR2 from the germline V gene are MNHEY and SMNVEV (reference sequence).

CDR3 sequence: CASSAYRGAPGNTIYF. For the CDR3, the DNA is TGTGCCAGCTCAGCATACAGGGGAGCCCCTGGAAACACCATATATTTT. The chain uses TRBV18 and TRBJ1-3; 7 positions agree with TRBD1. The CDR3 is made up of 16 amino acids. Germline V gene lookup returns CDR1 KGHSH and CDR2 LQKENI. V shed 5 bases, J shed 2 bases, and the junction held 9 bases outside the gene matches. Full variable domain (missing parts from reference TRBV18 and TRBJ1-3): NAGVMQNPRHLVRRRGQEARLRCSPMKGHSHVYWYRQLPEEGLKFMVYLQKENIIDESGMPKERFSAEFPKEGPSILRIQQVVRGDSAAYFCASSAYRGAPGNTIYFGEGSWLTVV.

This chain uses TRBV5-6 with TRBJ2-7; D may be TRBD2 (6 bases). This CDR3 is 14 amino acids long. Germline CDR1 SGHDT, CDR2 YYEEEE. V was shortened by 4 bases and J by 5 bases, with 16 bases between the two germline ends. The CDR3 loop is CASSRGFSIHEQYF. The CDR3, as DNA: TGTGCCAGCAGCCGGGGGTTCAGTATCCACGAGCAGTACTTC.

Written as DNA, the CDR3 is TGCGCCAGCAGCTTGGCGCTGAGCTCCTACAATGAGCAGTTCTTC. It specifies CASSLALSSYNEQFF. The chain combines TRBV5-1 with TRBJ2-1; unclear D gene. Trimming took off 0 bases at V and 0 bases at J, with 7 bases between the two ends. CDR1 and CDR2 from the germline V gene are SGHRS and YFSETQ. The CDR3 is made up of 15 amino acids.

The chain employs TRBV21-1 and TRBJ1-1; the listed D gene, TRBD1, was not tested against the DNA. TRBV21-1 constitutes a pseudogene. This CDR3 has 15 residues. The DNA of the CDR3 is TGTGCCAGCAGCAAAGATCAGGGTGTGAACACTGAAGCTTTCTTT. Translated, it gives CASSKDQGVNTEAFF.

The chain is built from TRBV2 and TRBJ1-1, with TRBD1 matching over 8 bases. Germline V gene lookup returns CDR1 SNHLY and CDR2 FYNNEI. The CDR3 has 12 residues. The V and J ends lost 10 bases and 6 bases, in that order; junction bases with no gene match: 7. CDR3 DNA: TGTGCCACCCTTCGGGACAGGCCTGAAGCTTTCTTT. Translating gives CATLRDRPEAFF.

V usage is TRBV11-2 and J usage is TRBJ2-7, with TRBD2 as a possible D gene (6 bases). The V end lost 1 base, the J end lost 4 bases, and 20 bases lay between the germline ends. This CDR3 is 17 amino acids long. Germline CDR1 and CDR2: SGHAT and FQNNGV. The CDR3 reads CASSLGGAGIPPYEQYF. CDR3 nucleotides: TGTGCCAGCAGCTTAGGGGGAGCGGGTATACCCCCTTACGAGCAGTACTTC.

A single count supports this clone. The J gene is TRBJ2-7, the V gene TRBV7-9; TRBD1 aligns across 9 bases. The germline gives CDR1 SEHNR, CDR2 FQNEAQ (reference sequence). The J segment lost 3 bases and the V segment lost 5 bases, leaving 8 bases of the junction unmatched. The CDR3 has 15 residues. DNA of the CDR3: TGTGCCAGCAGCCAAGCCGGGACAGGGTTCTACGAGCAGTACTTC. This gives the protein CASSQAGTGFYEQYF.

For this clone: The sample holds other DNA sequences that translate to the same CDR3. The chain employs TRBV5-4 and TRBJ2-1; no clear D gene. CDR3 length: 11 amino acids. Trimming shortened V by 2 bases and J by 10 bases, and 7 bases separated the two germline ends. The germline V gene has CDR1 SGHNT and CDR2 YYREEE (reference sequence). The CDR3 protein is CASSLSNEQFF. CDR3 nucleotides: TGTGCCAGCAGCTTAAGCAACGAGCAGTTCTTC.

V gene TRBV7-9 combines with J gene TRBJ2-7; D is uncertain. Between the trimmed V and J ends, which lost 3 bases and 2 bases, there was a span of 11 bases. This CDR3 region has 14 residues. The V gene's germline CDR1 is SEHNR and CDR2 FQNEAQ (reference sequence). In nucleotides, the CDR3 is TGTGCCAGCAGCTTGCCCCTAAGCACCTACGAGCAGTACTTC. Translation gives CASSLPLSTYEQYF.